One sample yielded the 18 T cell receptor beta chains listed below, sequenced in a study of T cells after yellow fever vaccination. Each CDR3 protein is one row after TCRdb ran MiXCR on the 5' RACE reads. The table has 500,000 to 650,000 distinct CDR3 sequences, about 17% seen once; the top ten hold 15% to 20%. The specimen comprised PBMCs, sampled about 5 days after the first yellow fever vaccination. Source of these receptors: a man younger than 35 who received the YFV17D yellow fever vaccine.

This clonotype was seen more than once but under ten times. The chain joins TRBV20-1 to TRBJ2-5; 10 bases are shared with TRBD2. The CDR3 contains 16 residues. CDR1 DFQATT and CDR2 SNEGSKA come from the germline V gene (reference sequence). The V gene end was trimmed by 3 bases and the J gene end by 1 base; junction bases not matched to a gene: 8. In DNA form, the CDR3 reads TGCAGTGCTAGGCCTCGTGCTAGCGGGGGCCAAGAGACCCAGTACTTC. The encoded protein is CSARPRASGGQETQYF.

The J gene is TRBJ1-4, the V gene TRBV10-3, with D tentatively TRBD1 (6 bases). V gave up 5 bases and J gave up 5 bases, with 12 bases separating them. This CDR3 comprises 14 residues. Germline-derived CDR1 and CDR2 are ENHRY and SYGVKD. CDR3 residues: CAISPRGLNEKLFF. CDR3 nucleotides: TGTGCCATCAGTCCCAGGGGCTTGAATGAAAAACTGTTTTTT.

This clonotype was seen more than once but under ten times. The gene calls are TRBV29-1 and TRBJ2-7; D remains unclear. The CDR3 contains 12 residues. The germline gives CDR1 SQVTM, CDR2 ANQGSEA. Trimming took off 4 bases at V and 3 bases at J, with 10 bases between the two ends. The CDR3 coding sequence is TGCAGCGTTGTCACGGCCTTCTACGAGCAGTACTTC. Translating gives CSVVTAFYEQYF.

V gene TRBV4-3 combines with J gene TRBJ2-4; perhaps TRBD2 as D (7 bases). This CDR3 spans 18 amino acids. Germline lookup yields CDR1 LGHNA and CDR2 YSLEER. V lost 0 bases, J lost 5 bases, and 20 bases lay in between. As DNA, the CDR3 is TGCGCCAGCAGCCAAGATGAAGGGGCGGGGGCGCTCGAAAACATTCAGTACTTC. Protein product: CASSQDEGAGALENIQYF.

This clonotype occurred a few times. The chain joins TRBV20-1 to TRBJ2-3, with 8 bases that match TRBD1. V trimming: 6 bases; J trimming: 5 bases; junction bases outside the gene matches: 4. Germline CDR1 is DFQATT and CDR2 is SNEGSKA (reference sequence). There are 12 residues in the CDR3. The CDR3 protein is CSARGRGDTQYF. For the CDR3, the DNA is TGCAGTGCCAGGGGGCGGGGAGATACGCAGTATTTT.

The rearrangement links TRBV27 to TRBJ1-2, with unresolved D. Germline assignment: CDR1 MNHEY and CDR2 SMNVEV (reference sequence). The CDR3 runs 14 residues. The V end lost 3 bases, the J end lost 0 bases, and 8 bases lay between the germline ends. CDR3 in amino acids: CASSFRGANYGYTF. In DNA form, the CDR3 reads TGTGCCAGCAGTTTTCGGGGAGCTAACTATGGCTACACCTTC.

This clonotype was detected ten times or more. The CDR3 nucleotides read TGTGCCTGGAGTCGGGGTATGACAGATACGCAGTATTTT. It specifies CAWSRGMTDTQYF. V usage is TRBV30 and J usage is TRBJ2-3, with a weak D call TRBD2 (5 bases). The V and J ends lost 2 bases and 3 bases respectively, with 9 bases between them. This CDR3 region has 13 residues. In germline, CDR1 is GTSNPN, CDR2 SVGIG (reference sequence).

The chain is built from TRBV28 and TRBJ2-7; D call uncertain. The CDR3 has 12 residues. V gave up 10 bases and J gave up 2 bases, with 12 bases separating them. Germline V gene data show CDR1 as MDHEN and CDR2 as SYDVKM. CDR3 nucleotides: TGTGCCAACCCGGAGCCAACCTACGAGCAGTACGTC. Its protein product is CANPEPTYEQYV.

The chain carries TRBV7-8 and TRBJ1-4; no clear D. The germline V gene encodes CDR1 SGHVS and CDR2 FQNEAQ. Trimming stripped 6 bases from V and 7 bases from J, with 9 bases between. The CDR3 extends over 12 amino acids. In nucleotides, the CDR3 is TGTGCCAGCAGGGATCTCGGTGAAAAACTGTTTTTT. Translating gives CASRDLGEKLFF.

This clonotype occurred many times. The rearrangement links TRBV28 to TRBJ1-6, with D possibly being TRBD1 (6 bases). Germline lookup yields CDR1 MDHEN and CDR2 SYDVKM. The CDR3 consists of 15 residues. The V end was cut by 3 bases, the J end by 6 bases, with 12 bases between. The CDR3, as DNA: TGTGCCAGCAGTTTGGGGGGCGGACTTAATTCACCCCTCCACTTT. Translating gives CASSLGGGLNSPLHF.

Here the CDR3 reads CASSKTVPAYEQYF. For the CDR3, the DNA is TGCGCCAGCAGCAAGACCGTCCCAGCCTACGAGCAGTACTTC. This chain links TRBV5-1 with TRBJ2-7, with no clear D. From germline, CDR1 is SGHRS and CDR2 YFSETQ. V was clipped by 4 bases and J by 2 bases, with 13 bases between them. The CDR3 contains 14 residues.

This clonotype was seen many times. CDR3 amino acids: CASTITGSTPLHF. DNA of the CDR3: TGTGCCAGCACTATTACAGGGTCTACACCCCTCCACTTT. V is TRBV9 and J is TRBJ1-6; TRBD1 is a possible D gene (6 bases). Trimming cost V 6 bases and J 11 bases, with 15 bases left between them. CDR3 length equals 13 residues. Germline CDR1 is SGDLS and CDR2 is YYNGEE.

The chain employs TRBV24-1 and TRBJ2-1; D gene unclear. Germline CDR1 and CDR2: KGHDR and SFDVKD. Trimming left V 3 bases short and J 8 bases short, with 16 bases between. The length of the CDR3 is 15 residues. This CDR3 is CATSDSPPQSHEQFF. CDR3 bases: TGTGCCACCAGTGATAGTCCCCCTCAGAGCCATGAGCAGTTCTTC.

The chain carries TRBV18 and TRBJ2-3; 9 bases fit TRBD1. V lost 4 bases and J lost 1; bases outside the gene matches: 6. The CDR3 covers 16 residues. The V gene's germline CDR1 is KGHSH and CDR2 LQKENI. The CDR3 sequence: CASSRRQGVGTDTQYF. The CDR3 DNA reads as TGTGCCAGCTCACGAAGACAGGGGGTGGGCACAGATACGCAGTATTTT.

This clonotype was detected a few times. The chain is built from TRBV7-8 and TRBJ2-1, with D perhaps TRBD1 (5 bases). Trimming stripped 3 bases from V and 3 bases from J, with 15 bases between. This CDR3 spans 16 amino acids. Germline CDR1 is SGHVS and CDR2 is FQNEAQ. The CDR3 DNA follows: TGTGCCAGCAGCTTGGGCAGGGATTTGAACTACAATGAGCAGTTCTTC. Translated, it gives CASSLGRDLNYNEQFF. Full variable domain (missing parts from reference TRBV7-8 and TRBJ2-1): GAGVSQSPRYKVAKRGQDVALRCDPISGHVSLFWYQQALGQGPEFLTYFQNEAQLDKSGLPSDRFFAERPEGSVSTLKIQRTQQEDSAVYLCASSLGRDLNYNEQFFGPGTRLTVL.

This clonotype was counted between two and nine times. The rearrangement joins TRBV6-1 to TRBJ1-2; D ambiguous. This CDR3 region has 17 residues. The germline V gene has CDR1 MNHNS and CDR2 SASEGT. V gave up 6 bases and J gave up 4 bases, with 24 bases separating them. The CDR3 reads CASRGADRRSLIYGYTF. CDR3 DNA: TGTGCCAGCAGGGGTGCAGATCGCAGATCTTTAATCTATGGCTACACCTTC.

V and J are TRBV4-1 and TRBJ1-5; TRBD1 aligns across 7 bases. With V trimmed by 0 bases and J by 6 bases, 5 bases remained unmatched. The CDR3 is 15 residues long. CDR1 is MGHRA and CDR2 is YSYEKL in the germline V gene. CDR3 protein: CASSQEARGSQPQHF. The CDR3 bases are TGCGCCAGCAGCCAAGAAGCCAGGGGGAGTCAGCCCCAGCATTTT.

V is TRBV4-3 and J is TRBJ2-7; 8 bases map to TRBD2. Trimming removed 4 bases from V and 5 bases from J; junction bases left unmatched: 7. Germline CDR1 is LGHNA and CDR2 is YSLEER. CDR3 length equals 14 residues. The CDR3 nucleotides read TGCGCCAGCAGCCTTAGCGGGGATCAAAACGAGCAGTACTTC. Protein sequence: CASSLSGDQNEQYF.